This entry lists 3 T cell receptor beta chains sequenced from one sample in a study of cytomegalovirus exposure and HLA in healthy donors. The primer mix had 60 Vbeta and 13 Jbeta primers. The table came from immunoSEQ multiplex PCR; TCRdb's copy has only in-frame clones and leaves some out. Of 120,000 or so clones in the sample, 75% to 90% are singletons; the top ten hold about 1.8%. Specimen: PBMCs. The origin of the receptors is a man aged 40-55 years in good health and CMV-seronegative.

V gene TRBV4-3 combines with J gene TRBJ2-2; 7 bases align to TRBD2. Germline loops: CDR1 LGHNA, CDR2 YSLEER. CDR3 length: 16 amino acids. Trimming took 0 bases from V and 1 from J; bases not matched to a gene: 2. The CDR3 region is CASSQELAGNTGELFF. CDR3 nucleotide sequence: TGCGCCAGCAGCCAAGAATTAGCGGGGAACACCGGGGAGCTGTTTTTT.

This clone was recorded a few times. The V call is TRBV11-2, the J call TRBJ2-4, with 7 nucleotides matching TRBD2. The CDR3 has 17 residues. The germline CDR1 and CDR2 sequences are SGHAT and FQNNGV. Losses at the gene ends were 0 bases for V and 3 bases for J; bases not matched to a gene: 8. The CDR3 is CASSLDDSGVVKNIQYF. The CDR3 DNA sequence: TGTGCCAGCAGCTTAGATGACAGCGGGGTTGTCAAAAACATTCAGTACTTC.

This sequence joins TRBV7-6 and TRBJ1-2; TRBD1 matches 8 bases. Germline V gene data show CDR1 as SGHVS and CDR2 as FNYEAQ. The ends lost 5 bases at V and 4 bases at J; junction bases unmatched: 9. This CDR3 has 15 amino acids. The CDR3 spells CASSPRQGNSYGYTF. In DNA, the CDR3 is TGTGCCAGCAGCCCCAGACAGGGGAACAGCTATGGCTACACCTTC. Looking up the rest from reference TRBV7-6 and TRBJ1-2 gives the full variable domain: GAGVSQSPRYKVTKRGQDVALRCDPISGHVSLYWYRQALGQGPEFLTYFNYEAQQDKSGLPNDRFSAERPEGSISTLTIQRTEQRDSAMYRCASSPRQGNSYGYTFGSGTRLTVV.